What follows are 5 T cell receptor beta chains derived from one specimen sequenced in a study of T cells after yellow fever vaccination. TCRdb processed the 5' RACE reads anew with MiXCR; each CDR3 protein has one entry. The table shows hundreds of thousands of distinct CDR3 sequences, with less than 4.5% occurring only once. The sequences come from PBMCs, collected on the day of the yellow fever booster vaccination. The receptors here all came from a man aged 18 to 29 who received the YFV17D yellow fever vaccine.

This clonotype occurred a few times. An end of the junction differs from the germline gene, which may be a read error. The chain couples TRBV5-1 to TRBJ2-4, with 7 bases identical to TRBD1. Germline V gives CDR1 SGHRS, CDR2 YFSETQ. The CDR3 loop spans 15 amino acids. CDR3 bases: TGCGCCAGCAGCCCCGCTGGCCCACAGGGGACCCGTCGTGAATTC. Its translation is CASSPAGPQGTRREF.

The genes are TRBV27 and TRBJ1-6; TRBD1 is a possible D gene (5 bases). This CDR3 is built from 14 residues. V was trimmed by 6 bases and J by 9 bases, leaving 15 bases between them. Germline V CDR1 and CDR2: MNHEY, SMNVEV (reference sequence). CDR3: CASSAGTSSSPLHF. The DNA for the CDR3 is TGTGCCAGCAGCGCAGGGACTTCAAGTTCACCCCTCCACTTT.

This clonotype was seen ten or more times. This CDR3 reads CASSLKRVLTDTQYF. The CDR3 DNA sequence: TGTGCCAGCAGCTTAAAACGGGTTCTCACAGATACGCAGTATTTT. This rearrangement joins TRBV7-8 to TRBJ2-3; D gene uncertain. V gave up 2 bases and J gave up 2 bases, with 11 bases separating them. The CDR3 has 15 residues. The germline V gene encodes CDR1 SGHVS and CDR2 FQNEAQ.

This clonotype occurred many times. The chain combines TRBV20-1 with TRBJ2-5, with unresolved D. Germline CDR1 is DFQATT and CDR2 is SNEGSKA (reference sequence). The V and J ends lost 0 bases and 5 bases respectively, with 16 bases between them. The CDR3 sequence is 15 residues long. The CDR3 nucleotides read TGCAGTGCTAGAGATGGGGATACCGGAAGGGAGACCCAGTACTTC. Its translation is CSARDGDTGRETQYF.

This clonotype has a count of ten or more. The chain recombines TRBV7-2 with TRBJ1-1; D not resolved. V was clipped by 1 base and J by 0 bases, with 9 bases between them. The germline V gene has CDR1 SGHTA and CDR2 FQGNSA. This CDR3 region has 15 residues. The CDR3 bases are TGTGCCAGCAGCTTAGACCCGGTAATGAACACTGAAGCTTTCTTT. It encodes CASSLDPVMNTEAFF.